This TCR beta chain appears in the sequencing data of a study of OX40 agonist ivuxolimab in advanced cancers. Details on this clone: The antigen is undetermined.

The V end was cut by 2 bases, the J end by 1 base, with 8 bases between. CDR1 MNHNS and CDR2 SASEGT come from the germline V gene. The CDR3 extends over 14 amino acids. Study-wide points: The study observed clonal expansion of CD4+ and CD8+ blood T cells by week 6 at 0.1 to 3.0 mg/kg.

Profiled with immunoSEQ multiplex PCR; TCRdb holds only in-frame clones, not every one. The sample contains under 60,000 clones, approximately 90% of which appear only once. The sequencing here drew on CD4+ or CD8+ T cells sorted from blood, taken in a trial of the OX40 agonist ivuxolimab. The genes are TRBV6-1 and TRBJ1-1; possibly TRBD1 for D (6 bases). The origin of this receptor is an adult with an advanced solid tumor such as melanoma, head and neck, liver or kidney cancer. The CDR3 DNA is TGTGCCAGCAGTGAAACAGGGACGAACACTGAAGCTTTCTTT. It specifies CASSETGTNTEAFF.